One and the same sample provided the 11 T cell receptor beta chains below, sequenced in a study of blood T cell repertoires in COVID-19. Profiling relied on immunoSEQ multiplex PCR, and the TCRdb table lists in-frame clones only, not all of them. This table has fewer than 500,000 clones, approximately 92% appearing once. Sequenced: PBMCs or T cells enriched from blood (not recorded which). The receptors derive from a man aged 30 to 45 who had recovered from COVID-19.

Written as DNA, the CDR3 is TGTGCCATCAGTGGGGGAGGAGGGAACACTGAAGCTTTCTTT. Translated: CAISGGGGNTEAFF. V usage is TRBV10-3 and J usage is TRBJ1-1; unclear D gene. Germline-derived CDR1 and CDR2 are ENHRY and SYGVKD. CDR3 size: 14 residues. V lost 4 bases to trimming and J lost 1 base, with 10 bases between them.

The CDR3: CASSILPTDTQYF. Written as DNA, the CDR3 is TGTGCCAGTAGTATCCTACCCACAGATACGCAGTATTTT. The chain links TRBV19 to TRBJ2-3; D remains ambiguous. Trimming shortened V by 3 bases and J by 2 bases, and 6 bases separated the two germline ends. The length of the CDR3 is 13 residues. The germline gives CDR1 LNHDA, CDR2 SQIVND (reference sequence). Variable domain in full (rest from reference TRBV19 and TRBJ2-3): DGGITQSPKYLFRKEGQNVTLSCEQNLNHDAMYWYRQDPGQGLRLIYYSQIVNDFQKGDIAEGYSVSREKKESFPLTVTSAQKNPTAFYLCASSILPTDTQYFGPGTRLTVL.

The V call is TRBV5-1, the J call TRBJ2-5; 8 bases map to TRBD2. The CDR3 totals 17 residues. Germline V CDR1 and CDR2: SGHRS, YFSETQ. Trimming removed 4 bases from V and 1 base from J; junction bases left unmatched: 12. CDR3 in DNA: TGCGCCAGCAGCGCTGGAGTGGTAGCGGGGCTCCAAGAGACCCAGTACTTC. Protein product: CASSAGVVAGLQETQYF.

The V gene is TRBV7-9, the J gene TRBJ1-5; tentatively, D is TRBD1 (6 bases). Germline assignment: CDR1 SEHNR and CDR2 FQNEAQ (reference sequence). With 4 bases removed from V and 0 bases from J, the gap between germline ends came to 13 bases. The CDR3 is 16 residues long. The CDR3 spells CASSSLTGHSNQPQHF. Here the CDR3 DNA reads TGTGCCAGCAGCTCTCTGACAGGACATAGCAATCAGCCCCAGCATTTT. Full variable domain (outside the CDR3, taken from reference TRBV7-9 and TRBJ1-5): DTGVSQNPRHKITKRGQNVTFRCDPISEHNRLYWYRQTLGQGPEFLTYFQNEAQLEKSRLLSDRFSAERPKGSFSTLEIQRTEQGDSAMYLCASSSLTGHSNQPQHFGDGTRLSIL.

The chain combines TRBV30 with TRBJ2-7, with D possibly matching TRBD1 (6 bases). CDR1 and CDR2 (germline): GTSNPN, SVGIG (reference sequence). The CDR3 loop spans 13 amino acids. Trimming cost V 0 bases and J 2 bases, with 8 bases left between them. The CDR3 protein is CAWSVNRAYEQYF. CDR3 coding DNA: TGTGCCTGGAGTGTAAACAGGGCCTACGAGCAGTACTTC.

The chain couples TRBV7-2 to TRBJ2-3; no firm D call. The CDR3 consists of 13 residues. The germline CDR1 and CDR2 sequences are SGHTA and FQGNSA. V was shortened by 4 bases and J by 9 bases, with 14 bases between the two germline ends. Written as DNA, the CDR3 is TGTGCCAGCAGCTCCAACATGGAGACCACGCAGTATTTT. Residues: CASSSNMETTQYF. The entire variable domain, with the rest obtained from reference TRBV7-2 and TRBJ2-3, is as follows: GAGVSQSPSNKVTEKGKDVELRCDPISGHTALYWYRQSLGQGLEFLIYFQGNSAPDKSGLPSDRFSAERTGGSVSTLTIQRTQQEDSAVYLCASSSNMETTQYFGPGTRLTVL.

V usage is TRBV3-1 (or the pseudogene TRBV3-2) and J usage is TRBJ2-2; TRBD2 might be the D (5 bases). The CDR3 length is 16 residues. CDR1 is LGHDT, CDR2 YNNKEL, per germline (reference sequence). Trimming stripped 1 base from V and 7 bases from J, with 16 bases between. The CDR3 DNA reads as TGTGCCAGCAGCCAAGGGTACGGGATTGTGGACGGGGAGCTGTTTTTT. Translating it yields CASSQGYGIVDGELFF.

V gene TRBV5-6 combines with J gene TRBJ2-2, with D perhaps matching TRBD1 (5 bases). Trimming removed 2 bases at V and 6 bases at J, with 14 bases between. CDR3 length: 15 amino acids. The germline V gene has CDR1 SGHDT and CDR2 YYEEEE. Here the CDR3 reads CASSLVQAQPGELFF. The CDR3 bases are TGTGCCAGCAGCTTAGTACAGGCCCAACCCGGGGAGCTGTTTTTT.

The chain employs TRBV6-1 and TRBJ2-4; the D gene is possibly TRBD2 (6 bases). Germline CDR1 is MNHNS and CDR2 is SASEGT. This CDR3 is built from 13 residues. Trimming pared 3 bases from V and 7 bases from J, leaving 10 bases between. The CDR3 nucleotides are TGTGCCAGCAGTGATGCGGAGGGGAACATTCAGTACTTC. It codes for CASSDAEGNIQYF.

The gene calls are TRBV18 and TRBJ2-1; D is perhaps TRBD1 (5 bases). The CDR3 has 14 amino acids. The V end was cut by 1 base, the J end by 7 bases, with 11 bases between. Germline values: CDR1 KGHSH, CDR2 LQKENI. CDR3 sequence: CASSPRQGENEQFF. Written as DNA, the CDR3 is TGTGCCAGCTCACCACGGCAGGGTGAGAATGAGCAGTTCTTC.

V is TRBV3-1 (or the pseudogene TRBV3-2) and J is TRBJ1-2; D unclear. V was pared by 1 base and J by 6 bases, with 9 bases between. This CDR3 is built from 13 residues. Looked up from germline, CDR1 is LGHDT and CDR2 is YNNKEL (reference sequence). The CDR3 sequence is CASSQVSQDGYTF. CDR3 coding DNA: TGTGCCAGCAGCCAAGTCTCACAAGATGGCTACACCTTC.